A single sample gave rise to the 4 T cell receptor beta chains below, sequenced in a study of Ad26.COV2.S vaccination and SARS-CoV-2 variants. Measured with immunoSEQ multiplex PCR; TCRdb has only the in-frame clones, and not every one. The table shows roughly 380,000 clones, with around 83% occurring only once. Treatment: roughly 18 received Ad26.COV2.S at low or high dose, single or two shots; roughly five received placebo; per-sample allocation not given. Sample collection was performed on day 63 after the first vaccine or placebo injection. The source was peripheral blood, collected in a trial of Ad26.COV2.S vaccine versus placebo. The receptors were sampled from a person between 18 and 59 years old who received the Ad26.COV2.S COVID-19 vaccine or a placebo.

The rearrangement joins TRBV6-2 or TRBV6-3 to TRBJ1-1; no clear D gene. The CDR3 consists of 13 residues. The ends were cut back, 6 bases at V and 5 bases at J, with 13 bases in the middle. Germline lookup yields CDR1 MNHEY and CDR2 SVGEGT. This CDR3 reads CASSRMEITEAFF. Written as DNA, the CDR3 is TGTGCCAGCAGCCGAATGGAGATAACTGAAGCTTTCTTT.

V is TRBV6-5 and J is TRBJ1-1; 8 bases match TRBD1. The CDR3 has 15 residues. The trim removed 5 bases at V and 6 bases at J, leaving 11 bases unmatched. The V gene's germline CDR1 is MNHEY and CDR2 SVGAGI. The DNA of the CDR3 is TGTGCCAGCAGTCCGGCGGACAGGGATACCCCTGAAGCTTTCTTT. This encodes CASSPADRDTPEAFF.

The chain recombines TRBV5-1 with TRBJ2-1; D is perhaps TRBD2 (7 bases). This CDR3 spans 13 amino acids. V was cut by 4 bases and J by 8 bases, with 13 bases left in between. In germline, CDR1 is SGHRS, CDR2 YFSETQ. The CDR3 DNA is TGCGCCAGCAGCGGGGAGGGGGGCTATGAGCAGTTCTTC. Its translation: CASSGEGGYEQFF.

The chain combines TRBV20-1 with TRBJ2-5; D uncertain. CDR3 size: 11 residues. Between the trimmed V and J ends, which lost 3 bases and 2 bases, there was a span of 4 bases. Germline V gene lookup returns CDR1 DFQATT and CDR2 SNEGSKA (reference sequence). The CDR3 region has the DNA TGCAGTGCTAGCGGACAAGAGACCCAGTACTTC. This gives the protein CSASGQETQYF.